What follows are 21 T cell receptor beta chains derived from one specimen sequenced in a study of blood T cell repertoires in COVID-19. The repertoire was sequenced with immunoSEQ multiplex PCR; TCRdb's copy has only in-frame clones and lacks some. The table lists approximately 300,000 clones, 92% of them singletons. The sample was PBMCs or T cells enriched from blood (not recorded which). The receptors were gathered from a woman aged 30 to 39 who had recovered from COVID-19.

The genes are TRBV11-1 and TRBJ1-1; possibly TRBD1 for D (5 bases). The CDR3 sequence is 16 residues long. Trimming cost V 8 bases and J 2 bases, with 21 bases left between them. Germline CDR1 and CDR2: SGHAT and FQDESV (reference sequence). The CDR3 region is CASPFSRQPPNTEAFF. The CDR3 DNA reads as TGTGCCAGCCCGTTTTCGAGACAGCCTCCCAACACTGAAGCTTTCTTT.

The chain combines TRBV27 with TRBJ1-5; 8 bases align to TRBD1. The junction had 8 bases not matched to a gene; V was cut back by 5 bases and J by 5 bases. Germline loops: CDR1 MNHEY, CDR2 SMNVEV (reference sequence). The CDR3 is 15 residues long. For the CDR3, the DNA is TGTGCCAGCAGTCCGACAGGGGCAAACGATCAGCCCCAGCATTTT. As protein: CASSPTGANDQPQHF.

This rearrangement joins TRBV4-3 to TRBJ2-7, with D possibly TRBD2 on 6 matching bases. CDR3 length: 15 amino acids. Germline CDR1 LGHNA, CDR2 YSLEER. Between the trimmed V and J ends, which lost 1 base and 4 bases, there was a span of 14 bases. In DNA, the CDR3 is TGCGCCAGCAGCCAAGTTGCGGGTAGCGGTTACGAGCAGTACTTC. Translating gives CASSQVAGSGYEQYF.

The chain is built from TRBV28 and TRBJ2-7; 9 bases align to TRBD1. Germline V gives CDR1 MDHEN, CDR2 SYDVKM. The CDR3 is 14 amino acids. The junction had 8 bases not matched to a gene; V was cut back by 7 bases and J by 4 bases. The CDR3 coding sequence is TGTGCCAGCAACTCGGGACAGGGTCCTTACGAGCAGTACTTC. Protein sequence: CASNSGQGPYEQYF. The full variable domain, rest sourced from reference TRBV28 and TRBJ2-7, is DVKVTQSSRYLVKRTGEKVFLECVQDMDHENMFWYRQDPGLGLRLIYFSYDVKMKEKGDIPEGYSVSREKKERFSLILESASTNQTSMYLCASNSGQGPYEQYFGPGTRLTVT.

In this sample, this clone turned up once. The chain links TRBV5-1 to TRBJ1-2; maybe TRBD1 (6 bases). The CDR3 has 18 amino acids. The V end lost 4 bases, the J end lost 4 bases, and 26 bases lay between the germline ends. Germline V gives CDR1 SGHRS, CDR2 YFSETQ. This CDR3 reads CASSPTTGTPTLAYGYTF. The CDR3 region has the DNA TGCGCCAGCAGCCCTACGACAGGCACTCCCACGCTAGCCTATGGCTACACCTTC.

This clone is a singleton in its sample. The rearrangement links TRBV25-1 to TRBJ2-3; D is unresolved. V was cut by 2 bases and J by 5 bases, with 8 bases left in between. The CDR3 loop spans 13 amino acids. Germline loops: CDR1 MGHDK, CDR2 SYGVNS. CDR3 nucleotides: TGTGCCAGCAGTGAAGGTTCGGGAGATACGCAGTATTTT. Translating gives CASSEGSGDTQYF.

V is TRBV9 and J is TRBJ2-3; the match to TRBD1 covers 7 bases. The CDR3 covers 16 residues. The trim removed 4 bases at V and 3 bases at J, leaving 11 bases unmatched. The germline CDR1 and CDR2 sequences are SGDLS and YYNGEE. For the CDR3, the DNA is TGTGCCAGCAGCCAGGACCGACAGGGTGTAACAGATACGCAGTATTTT. Amino acids: CASSQDRQGVTDTQYF.

The chain combines TRBV7-8 with TRBJ1-1; TRBD1 agrees at 10 bases. The length of the CDR3 is 18 residues. Germline V gene lookup returns CDR1 SGHVS and CDR2 FQNEAQ. V was pared by 3 bases and J by 1 base, with 11 bases of the junction left unmatched. The CDR3 sequence is CASSFRTGGWGSNTEAFF. The CDR3 nucleotides are TGTGCCAGCAGCTTTCGGACAGGGGGTTGGGGGTCGAACACTGAAGCTTTCTTT.

This chain's CDR3 is CATSFGGREQPQHF. In DNA form, the CDR3 reads TGTGCCACCAGCTTTGGGGGGCGGGAGCAGCCCCAGCATTTT. The chain has TRBV15 and TRBJ1-5; weak D call: TRBD1 (6 bases). CDR3 length: 14 residues. Germline V lookup: CDR1 LNHNV, CDR2 YYDKDF (reference sequence). Trimming cost V 5 bases and J 7 bases, with 15 bases left between them. Full variable domain (missing parts from reference TRBV15 and TRBJ1-5): DAMVIQNPRYQVTQFGKPVTLSCSQTLNHNVMYWYQQKSSQAPKLLFHYYDKDFNNEADTPDNFQSRRPNTSFCFLDIRSPGLGDTAMYLCATSFGGREQPQHFGDGTRLSIL.

The V call is TRBV10-3, the J call TRBJ1-3; tentative D call: TRBD1 (6 bases). The CDR3 loop spans 16 amino acids. Deletions cut 3 bases from V and 2 bases from J, with 14 bases between. Per germline, CDR1 ENHRY and CDR2 SYGVKD. CDR3: CAISEQGPQAGNTIYF. The CDR3, as DNA: TGTGCCATCAGTGAACAGGGCCCCCAAGCTGGAAACACCATATATTTT.

The V and J genes are TRBV28 and TRBJ1-5, with 9 bases fitting TRBD1. CDR1 is MDHEN, CDR2 SYDVKM, per germline. V shed 6 bases and J 2 bases; nucleotides not matched to a gene: 8. CDR3 size: 16 residues. The CDR3 DNA follows: TGTGCCAGCAGGACAACAGGGGGCGCGGGCAATCAGCCCCAGCATTTT. Translated: CASRTTGGAGNQPQHF.

This chain joins TRBV4-2 and TRBJ2-5; 7 positions match TRBD1. CDR1 LGHNA and CDR2 YNFKEQ come from the germline V gene. CDR3 size: 13 residues. J gave up 4 bases and V 1 base, and 0 bases lay outside the gene matches. In nucleotides, the CDR3 is TGTGCCAGCAGCCAAGGGGACAGAGAGACCCAGTACTTC. Translating gives CASSQGDRETQYF.

This chain uses TRBV28 with TRBJ2-1; 8 positions match TRBD2. Germline V gives CDR1 MDHEN, CDR2 SYDVKM. CDR3 length: 16 amino acids. After removal of 7 bases from V and 4 bases from J, the junction contained 12 bases not matched to a gene. CDR3 nucleotides: TGTGCCAGCAATCCCTTGAGCGGGGGAATGTACAATGAGCAGTTCTTC. Encoded protein: CASNPLSGGMYNEQFF. The full variable domain, in which reference TRBV28 and TRBJ2-1 provide the parts outside the CDR3, is DVKVTQSSRYLVKRTGEKVFLECVQDMDHENMFWYRQDPGLGLRLIYFSYDVKMKEKGDIPEGYSVSREKKERFSLILESASTNQTSMYLCASNPLSGGMYNEQFFGPGTRLTVL.

The genes are TRBV18 and TRBJ1-1, with D perhaps matching TRBD1 (5 bases). CDR3 length: 13 residues. V lost 0 bases and J lost 10, with 12 bases in between. Germline values: CDR1 KGHSH, CDR2 LQKENI. In DNA form, the CDR3 reads TGTGCCAGCTCACCACCATCCAGGGAGGTAGCTTTCTTT. Its translation: CASSPPSREVAFF.

The gene calls are TRBV9 and TRBJ1-5; TRBD1 matches at 9 bases. V lost 4 bases, J lost 3 bases, and 14 bases stayed unmatched. The CDR3 length is 18 residues. Germline CDR1 reads SGDLS; CDR2 reads YYNGEE. The CDR3: CASSNTGTGLGYNQPQHF. CDR3 DNA sequence: TGTGCCAGCAGCAACACCGGGACAGGGCTAGGTTACAATCAGCCCCAGCATTTT.

The genes are TRBV27 and TRBJ2-3, with 10 bases matching TRBD2. Germline trimming cut 3 bases from V and 9 bases from J; bases unmatched to any gene: 12. Germline-derived CDR1 and CDR2 are MNHEY and SMNVEV (reference sequence). The CDR3 runs 16 residues. The CDR3 nucleotides are TGTGCCAGCAGTTTTGCTAGCGGGGGCCCTGGGTTCACGCAGTATTTT. Its translation: CASSFASGGPGFTQYF.

The chain carries TRBV9 and TRBJ2-5, with unresolved D. CDR1 SGDLS and CDR2 YYNGEE come from the germline V gene. The CDR3 runs to 14 residues. Trimming cost V 4 bases and J 0 bases, with 10 bases left between them. CDR3 residues: CASSTNNYQETQYF. The CDR3 DNA reads as TGTGCCAGCAGCACAAACAATTACCAAGAGACCCAGTACTTC.

This chain connects TRBV4-1 to TRBJ2-7; D is unresolved. V was shortened by 0 bases and J by 3 bases, with 9 bases between the two germline ends. Germline loops: CDR1 MGHRA, CDR2 YSYEKL. The CDR3 covers 14 residues. The CDR3 is CASSQDYLDYEQYF. The CDR3 nucleotides are TGCGCCAGCAGCCAAGACTATCTCGACTACGAGCAGTACTTC.

This sequence joins TRBV7-3 and TRBJ2-1; tentative D call: TRBD2 (6 bases). Between the trimmed V and J ends, which lost 5 bases and 7 bases, there was a span of 12 bases. This CDR3 is built from 13 residues. Germline V gene sequence: CDR1 SGHTA, CDR2 FQGTGA. CDR3 bases: TGTGCCAGCAGCAAGGGACTTATGAATGAGCAGTTCTTC. It codes for CASSKGLMNEQFF.

The chain employs TRBV4-1 and TRBJ2-1; D is unclear. The CDR3 spans 14 residues. The germline CDR1 and CDR2 sequences are MGHRA and YSYEKL. Deletions cut 4 bases from V and 9 bases from J, with 16 bases between. CDR3 nucleotides: TGCGCCAGCAGCCCAGGTGATAGGTCCAGTGAGCAGTTCTTC. Amino acids: CASSPGDRSSEQFF.

This chain uses TRBV11-2 with TRBJ1-6, with D hard to call. The germline V gene has CDR1 SGHAT and CDR2 FQNNGV. Trimming shortened V by 3 bases and J by 10 bases, and 16 bases separated the two germline ends. The CDR3 is 15 amino acids. The CDR3 loop is CASSFLGGVGSPLHF. The CDR3 DNA reads as TGTGCCAGCAGCTTCCTAGGAGGTGTGGGCTCACCCCTCCACTTT.